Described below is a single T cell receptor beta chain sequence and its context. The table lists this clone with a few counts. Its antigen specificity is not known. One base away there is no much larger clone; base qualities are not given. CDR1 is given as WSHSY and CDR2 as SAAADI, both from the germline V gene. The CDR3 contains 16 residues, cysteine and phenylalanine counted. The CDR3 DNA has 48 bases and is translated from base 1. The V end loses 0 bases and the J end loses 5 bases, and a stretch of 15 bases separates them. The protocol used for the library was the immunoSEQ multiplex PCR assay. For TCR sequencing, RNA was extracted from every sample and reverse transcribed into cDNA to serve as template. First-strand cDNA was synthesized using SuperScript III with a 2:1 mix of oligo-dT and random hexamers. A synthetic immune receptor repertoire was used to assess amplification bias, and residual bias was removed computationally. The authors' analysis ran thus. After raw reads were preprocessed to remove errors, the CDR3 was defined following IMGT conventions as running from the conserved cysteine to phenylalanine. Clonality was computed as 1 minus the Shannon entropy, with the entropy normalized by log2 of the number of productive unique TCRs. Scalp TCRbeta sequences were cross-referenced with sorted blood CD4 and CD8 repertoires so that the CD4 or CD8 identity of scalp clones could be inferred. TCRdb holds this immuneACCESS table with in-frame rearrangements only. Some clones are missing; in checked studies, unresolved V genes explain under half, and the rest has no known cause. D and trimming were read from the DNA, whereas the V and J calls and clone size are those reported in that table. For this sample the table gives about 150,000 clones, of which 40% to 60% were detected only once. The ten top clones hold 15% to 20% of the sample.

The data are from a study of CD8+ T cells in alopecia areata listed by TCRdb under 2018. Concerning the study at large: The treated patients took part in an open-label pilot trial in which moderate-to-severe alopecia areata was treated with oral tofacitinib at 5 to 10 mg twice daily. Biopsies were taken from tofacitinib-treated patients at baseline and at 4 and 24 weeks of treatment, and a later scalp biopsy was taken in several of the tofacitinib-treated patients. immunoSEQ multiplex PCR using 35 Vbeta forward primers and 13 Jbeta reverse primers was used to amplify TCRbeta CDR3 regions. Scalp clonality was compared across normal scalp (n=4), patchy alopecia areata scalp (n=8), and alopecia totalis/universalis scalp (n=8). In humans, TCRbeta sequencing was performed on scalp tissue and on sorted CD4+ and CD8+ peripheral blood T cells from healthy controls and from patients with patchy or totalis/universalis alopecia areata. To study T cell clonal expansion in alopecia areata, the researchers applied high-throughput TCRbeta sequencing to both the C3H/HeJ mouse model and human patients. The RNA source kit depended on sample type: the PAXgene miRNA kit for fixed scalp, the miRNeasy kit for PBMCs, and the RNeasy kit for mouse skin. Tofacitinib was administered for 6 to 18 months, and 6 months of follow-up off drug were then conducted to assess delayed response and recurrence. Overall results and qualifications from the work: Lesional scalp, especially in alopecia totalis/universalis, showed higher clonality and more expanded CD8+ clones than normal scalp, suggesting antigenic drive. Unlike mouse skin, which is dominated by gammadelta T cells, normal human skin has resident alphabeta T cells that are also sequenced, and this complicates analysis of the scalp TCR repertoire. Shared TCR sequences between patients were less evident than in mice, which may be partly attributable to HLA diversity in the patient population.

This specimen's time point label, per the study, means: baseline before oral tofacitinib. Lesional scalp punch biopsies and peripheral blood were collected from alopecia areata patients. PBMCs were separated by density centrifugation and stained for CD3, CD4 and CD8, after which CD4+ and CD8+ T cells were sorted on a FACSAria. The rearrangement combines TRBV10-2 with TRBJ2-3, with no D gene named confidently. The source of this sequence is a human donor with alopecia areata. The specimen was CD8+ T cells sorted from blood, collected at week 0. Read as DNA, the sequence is TGCGCCAGCAGTGAGTCCGCCGAGCCGGCAGGAGATACGCAGTATTTT. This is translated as CASSESAEPAGDTQYF.